This T cell receptor (beta chain) is drawn from a study of radiotherapy plus CTLA-4 blockade in lung cancer. As for the study in general: Objective responses were recorded in roughly 17% of patients, with disease control recorded in around 30%.

This CDR3 contains 15 residues. The V gene's germline CDR1 is SQVTM and CDR2 ANQGSEA. The V end lost 3 bases, the J end lost 1 base, and 15 bases lay between the germline ends. TCRdb's copy holds only in-frame clones and misses some; the assay was immunoSEQ multiplex PCR. This table holds 70,000 to 95,000 clones, under 85% found once. Regarding the study as a whole: Clones derived from tumor TCRs expanded in blood after radiotherapy plus ipilimumab.

As regards this clone: No antigen is known for it.

Chemo-refractory metastatic non-small-cell lung cancer patients underwent focal radiation alongside CTLA-4 blockade with ipilimumab. Sequenced here: peripheral blood, sampled from a patient treated with radiotherapy plus ipilimumab. This receptor was taken from a human donor with non-small cell lung cancer that progressed on radiotherapy plus ipilimumab. The V call is TRBV29-1, the J call TRBJ1-2; weak D call: TRBD1 (5 bases). CDR3 sequence reads: CSVELGRGSNYGYTF. Here the CDR3 DNA reads TGCAGCGTTGAGTTGGGGCGGGGCAGTAACTATGGCTACACCTTC.